One and the same sample provided the 9 T cell receptor beta chains below, sequenced in a study of PD-1 blockade in classical Hodgkin lymphoma. Patients all relapsed after autologous stem cell transplantation, and there was variation in brentuximab vedotin exposure. Method: immunoSEQ multiplex PCR; TCRdb's copy keeps in-frame clones and lacks some. This sample carries 150,000 or so clones, under 85% of them seen once, and the ten largest clones take 9.2%. Material: peripheral blood mononuclear cells (PBMCs), obtained before the second cycle of nivolumab. The source is a human donor with classical Hodgkin lymphoma.

The chain carries TRBV4-3 and TRBJ1-5; D call uncertain. The germline gives CDR1 LGHNA, CDR2 YSLEER. The CDR3 runs 16 residues. V was clipped by 0 bases and J by 3 bases, with 12 bases between them. DNA of the CDR3: TGCGCCAGCAGCCAAGATGACGGACGGTACAATCAGCCCCAGCATTTT. Protein product: CASSQDDGRYNQPQHF.

V gene TRBV6-6 combines with J gene TRBJ2-7; D may match TRBD1 or TRBD2 (5 bases each). The V end was cut by 0 bases, the J end by 0 bases, with 12 bases between. Germline V lookup: CDR1 MNHNY, CDR2 SVGAGI (reference sequence). The CDR3 runs to 16 residues. As DNA, the CDR3 is TGTGCCAGCAGTTACTCGCGGGTCGGGGCCTCCTACGAGCAGTACTTC. Its translation: CASSYSRVGASYEQYF.

The chain is built from TRBV19 and TRBJ1-5; the match to TRBD1 covers 11 bases. The CDR3 spans 15 residues. Germline V gives CDR1 LNHDA, CDR2 SQIVND (reference sequence). V lost 1 base and J lost 6; bases outside the gene matches: 2. Here the CDR3 reads CASSIAGQGVQPQHF. The CDR3, as DNA: TGTGCCAGTAGTATAGCGGGACAGGGGGTTCAGCCCCAGCATTTT.

This chain links TRBV28 with TRBJ1-2; D may be TRBD1 (6 bases). Trimming removed 5 bases at V and 8 bases at J, with 21 bases between. CDR1 is MDHEN, CDR2 SYDVKM, per germline. This CDR3 is built from 15 residues. The DNA of the CDR3 is TGTGCCAGCAGTGGCCCCGTGGGGAGGGGGTCCGGCTACACCTTC. Translated, it gives CASSGPVGRGSGYTF.

The chain is built from TRBV25-1 and TRBJ2-2; the match to TRBD1 covers 7 bases. With 3 bases clipped from V and 4 bases from J, the junction kept 8 bases outside the gene matches. The CDR3 totals 16 residues. Germline assignment: CDR1 MGHDK and CDR2 SYGVNS. CDR3 protein: CASSDPSTGVTGELFF. In nucleotides, the CDR3 is TGTGCCAGCAGTGACCCCTCAACAGGGGTCACCGGGGAGCTGTTTTTT.

The V gene is TRBV4-2, the J gene TRBJ2-7; perhaps TRBD1 as D (6 bases). Germline V gives CDR1 LGHNA, CDR2 YNFKEQ. The CDR3 totals 14 residues. Trimming shortened V by 4 bases and J by 0 bases, and 10 bases separated the two germline ends. CDR3 residues: CASSPQGSSYEQYF. CDR3 coding DNA: TGTGCCAGCAGCCCGCAGGGGAGCTCCTACGAGCAGTACTTC.

The chain is built from TRBV4-1 and TRBJ2-5; 15 nucleotides agree with TRBD2. The CDR3 loop spans 18 amino acids. Germline CDR1 and CDR2: MGHRA and YSYEKL. With V trimmed by 1 base and J by 2 bases, 5 bases remained unmatched. The CDR3: CASSQGYGLAGGQETQYF. CDR3 nucleotide sequence: TGCGCCAGCAGCCAAGGCTACGGACTAGCGGGGGGGCAAGAGACCCAGTACTTC.

The chain links TRBV9 to TRBJ2-3; possible D gene TRBD2, 6 bases. Per the germline V gene, CDR1 is SGDLS and CDR2 is YYNGEE. Trimming took off 0 bases at V and 0 bases at J, with 11 bases between the two ends. This CDR3 has 16 residues. Here the CDR3 reads CASSVGAGTSTDTQYF. Written as DNA, the CDR3 is TGTGCCAGCAGCGTAGGAGCAGGGACTAGCACAGATACGCAGTATTTT.

The rearrangement uses TRBV19 and TRBJ1-4; D remains unclear. Looked up from germline, CDR1 is LNHDA and CDR2 is SQIVND (reference sequence). The CDR3 spans 14 residues. V gave up 10 bases and J gave up 7 bases, with 19 bases separating them. The CDR3 sequence is CATADIWAGEKLFF. CDR3 in DNA: TGTGCCACCGCCGACATTTGGGCGGGTGAAAAACTGTTTTTT.